These 19 T cell receptor beta chains originate from one sample sequenced in a study of PD-1 blockade in classical Hodgkin lymphoma. There was relapse after autologous stem cell transplantation in every patient, and there was variation in brentuximab vedotin exposure. Some clones are missing from TCRdb's copy, which holds only in-frame ones; the method was immunoSEQ multiplex PCR. The sample consists of some 38,000 clones, less than 80% of them appearing once. The sample was peripheral blood mononuclear cells (PBMCs), taken at baseline. The receptors derive from a human donor with classical Hodgkin lymphoma.

The chain uses TRBV11-3 and TRBJ1-1; a weak D match, TRBD1 (6 bases). The length of the CDR3 is 12 residues. V lost 2 bases and J lost 11, with 12 bases in between. Germline-derived CDR1 and CDR2 are SGHNT and YENEEA. CDR3 DNA: TGTGCCAGCAGCTTACCAGGGGTGAGGGCTTTCTTT. Translating it yields CASSLPGVRAFF.

The chain recombines TRBV20-1 with TRBJ1-1; the D is unclear. This CDR3 has 11 residues. In germline, CDR1 is DFQATT, CDR2 SNEGSKA (reference sequence). CDR3 bases: TGCAGGGGGAGCTCAAACACTGAAGCTTTCTTT. It codes for CRGSSNTEAFF.

The chain couples TRBV19 to TRBJ1-6; D is unclear. Germline lookup yields CDR1 LNHDA and CDR2 SQIVND (reference sequence). V lost 8 bases and J lost 5, with 10 bases in between. The CDR3 totals 13 residues. CDR3 protein: CASRRANNSPLHF. For the CDR3, the DNA is TGTGCCAGTCGCCGGGCCAATAATTCACCCCTCCACTTT.

This clone was seen just once. The CDR3 spells CSGAAGTGGFSTEAFF. DNA of the CDR3: TGCAGCGGTGCAGCCGGGACAGGGGGCTTTAGCACTGAAGCTTTCTTT. This rearrangement joins TRBV29-1 to TRBJ1-1, with TRBD1 identical over 12 bases. The CDR3 loop spans 16 amino acids. The V segment lost 7 bases and the J segment 4 bases; nucleotides outside the gene matches: 13. The germline V gene has CDR1 SQVTM and CDR2 ANQGSEA.

The V call is TRBV5-1, the J call TRBJ1-2; a possible D gene is TRBD1 (6 bases). The CDR3 runs 14 residues. V was pared by 1 base and J by 2 bases, with 9 bases between. CDR1 and CDR2 from the germline V gene are SGHRS and YFSETQ. CDR3 residues: CASSLSTGNYGYTF. The CDR3 DNA reads TGCGCCAGCAGCTTGTCGACAGGAAACTATGGCTACACCTTC.

The chain is built from TRBV5-1 and TRBJ2-2, with D tentatively TRBD1 (5 bases). CDR1 and CDR2 from the germline V gene are SGHRS and YFSETQ. Trimming pared 4 bases from V and 0 bases from J, leaving 13 bases between. The CDR3 runs to 16 residues. The CDR3 is CASSLRVLSNTGELFF. CDR3 DNA sequence: TGCGCCAGCAGCCTCAGGGTTTTGTCGAACACCGGGGAGCTGTTTTTT.

This clone has just a few counts. The rearrangement uses TRBV7-3 and TRBJ2-1, with 13 bases that match TRBD2. There are 17 residues in the CDR3. With 5 bases clipped from V and 4 bases from J, the junction kept 8 bases outside the gene matches. Germline CDR1 is SGHTA and CDR2 is FQGTGA. Here the CDR3 DNA reads TGTGCCAGCAGCCTGGGACTAGCGGGGAGTGGTTACAATGAGCAGTTCTTC. It translates to CASSLGLAGSGYNEQFF. The whole variable domain, remainder taken from reference TRBV7-3 and TRBJ2-1, is GAGVSQTPSNKVTEKGKYVELRCDPISGHTALYWYRQSLGQGPEFLIYFQGTGAADDSGLPNDRFFAVRPEGSVSTLKIQRTERGDSAVYLCASSLGLAGSGYNEQFFGPGTRLTVL.

The chain couples TRBV7-2 to TRBJ1-4; 8 nucleotides line up with TRBD1. V lost 5 bases, J lost 12 bases, and 17 bases stayed unmatched. CDR1 and CDR2 (germline): SGHTA, FQGNSA. CDR3 length equals 16 residues. The CDR3 coding sequence is TGTGCCAGCAGCGCCCGGACAGGGAATTTCGTTGGGGAACTGTTTTTT. Translated, it gives CASSARTGNFVGELFF. The variable domain in full, with the rest retrieved from reference TRBV7-2 and TRBJ1-4, is GAGVSQSPSNKVTEKGKDVELRCDPISGHTALYWYRQSLGQGLEFLIYFQGNSAPDKSGLPSDRFSAERTGGSVSTLTIQRTQQEDSAVYLCASSARTGNFVGELFFGSGTQLSVL.

This chain links TRBV9 with TRBJ2-5, with TRBD2 matching 10 bases. Germline V lookup: CDR1 SGDLS, CDR2 YYNGEE. The CDR3 runs to 15 residues. Trimming at V came to 0 bases and at J to 5 bases, leaving 4 bases not matched to a gene. CDR3: CASSVVAGGSETQYF. CDR3 bases: TGTGCCAGCAGCGTAGTAGCGGGGGGCTCGGAGACCCAGTACTTC.

This clone has only a few counts. The V gene is TRBV9, the J gene TRBJ2-3; perhaps TRBD1 as D (6 bases). The CDR3 loop spans 16 amino acids. Between the trimmed V and J ends, which lost 1 base and 3 bases, there was a span of 15 bases. Germline CDR1 SGDLS, CDR2 YYNGEE. The CDR3 DNA sequence: TGTGCCAGCAGCGTAAAAGGAACAGGGCGGACAGATACGCAGTATTTT. Its protein is CASSVKGTGRTDTQYF. The complete variable domain, with remaining parts taken from reference TRBV9 and TRBJ2-3, reads DSGVTQTPKHLITATGQRVTLRCSPRSGDLSVYWYQQSLDQGLQFLIQYYNGEERAKGNILERFSAQQFPDLHSELNLSSLELGDSALYFCASSVKGTGRTDTQYFGPGTRLTVL.

This clone appeared a single time. The chain recombines TRBV7-3 with TRBJ2-1; 9 bases map to TRBD2. The CDR3 is 15 residues long. CDR1 is SGHTA and CDR2 is FQGTGA in the germline V gene. J gave up 2 bases and V 3 bases, and 2 bases lay outside the gene matches. The CDR3 DNA is TGTGCCAGCAGCTTTAGCGGGAGCACCTACAATGAGCAGTTCTTC. Translating it yields CASSFSGSTYNEQFF.

The sample holds one count of this clone. The CDR3, as DNA: TGTGCCAGCAGCTCAGGGACAGGCTCCTACAATGAGCAGTTCTTC. This translates into CASSSGTGSYNEQFF. The chain employs TRBV5-6 and TRBJ2-1; 8 bases align to TRBD1. The CDR3 spans 15 residues. The V and J ends lost 3 bases and 0 bases, in that order; junction bases with no gene match: 2. Germline V gene lookup returns CDR1 SGHDT and CDR2 YYEEEE.

V and J are TRBV27 and TRBJ1-2, with 8 bases matching TRBD1. CDR1 is MNHEY, CDR2 SMNVEV, per germline (reference sequence). Germline trimming cut 6 bases from V and 4 bases from J; bases unmatched to any gene: 13. The CDR3 loop spans 16 amino acids. The CDR3 protein is CASSRIPPGGSYGYTF. In DNA form, the CDR3 reads TGTGCCAGCAGCCGTATCCCCCCAGGGGGCTCCTATGGCTACACCTTC.

The chain links TRBV7-2 to TRBJ2-3; 7 bases match TRBD1. The length of the CDR3 is 14 residues. The J segment lost 6 bases and the V segment lost 5 bases, leaving 8 bases of the junction unmatched. Germline V gene lookup returns CDR1 SGHTA and CDR2 FQGNSA. The CDR3 DNA follows: TGTGCCAGCAGCCCCAAGACAGGGTGGGATACGCAGTATTTT. It specifies CASSPKTGWDTQYF.

V and J are TRBV13 and TRBJ2-1; 14 bases match TRBD2. The length of the CDR3 is 15 residues. Germline V gene sequence: CDR1 PRHDT, CDR2 FYEKMQ (reference sequence). V lost 3 bases to trimming and J lost 9 bases; unmatched junction nucleotides: 4. The CDR3: CASSFGTSGSFEQFF. CDR3 DNA: TGTGCCAGCAGCTTCGGGACTAGCGGGAGTTTTGAGCAGTTCTTC.

This clone was seen more than once but under ten times. The chain is built from TRBV2 and TRBJ1-3; D ambiguous. With 7 bases removed from V and 2 bases from J, the gap between germline ends came to 6 bases. Germline CDR1 reads SNHLY; CDR2 reads FYNNEI. The CDR3 spans 12 residues. For the CDR3, the DNA is TGTGCCAGCAAGGGAACTGGAAACACCATATATTTT. Protein: CASKGTGNTIYF.

This clone was detected only a few times. The V call is TRBV19, the J call TRBJ1-5; D gene unclear. Germline lookup yields CDR1 LNHDA and CDR2 SQIVND (reference sequence). V lost 5 bases, J lost 5 bases, and 7 bases lay in between. The CDR3 contains 12 residues. CDR3 sequence: CASSAGYQPQHF. As DNA, the CDR3 is TGTGCCAGTAGTGCGGGGTATCAGCCCCAGCATTTT.

The chain carries TRBV7-8 and TRBJ2-3; 7 positions agree with TRBD2. The trim removed 4 bases at V and 5 bases at J, leaving 12 bases unmatched. The CDR3 consists of 16 residues. CDR1 SGHVS and CDR2 FQNEAQ come from the germline V gene. The CDR3 DNA follows: TGTGCCAGCAGCTCGCGTCAGCGGGGAGGAAAAGATACGCAGTATTTT. It codes for CASSSRQRGGKDTQYF.

The V gene is TRBV2, the J gene TRBJ2-1; D assignment may be TRBD1 or TRBD2 (5 bases each). With 8 bases removed from V and 3 bases from J, the gap between germline ends came to 14 bases. The CDR3 is made up of 14 amino acids. From germline, CDR1 is SNHLY and CDR2 FYNNEI. CDR3 amino acids: CASDEGWDYNEQFF. The DNA for the CDR3 is TGTGCCAGCGACGAGGGGTGGGACTACAATGAGCAGTTCTTC.